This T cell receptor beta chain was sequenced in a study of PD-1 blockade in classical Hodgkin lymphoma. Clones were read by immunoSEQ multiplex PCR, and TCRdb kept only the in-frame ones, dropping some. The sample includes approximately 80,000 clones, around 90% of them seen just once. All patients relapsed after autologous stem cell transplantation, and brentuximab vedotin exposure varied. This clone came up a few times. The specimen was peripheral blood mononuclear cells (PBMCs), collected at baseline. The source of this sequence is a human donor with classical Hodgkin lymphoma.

The CDR3 loop is CASSPVAGASYNEQFF. The CDR3 DNA sequence: TGTGCCAGCAGCCCAGTAGCGGGAGCATCCTACAATGAGCAGTTCTTC. The V and J genes are TRBV7-2 and TRBJ2-1; the match to TRBD2 covers 9 bases. Germline CDR1 reads SGHTA; CDR2 reads FQGNSA. J gave up 1 base and V 5 bases, and 6 bases lay outside the gene matches. This CDR3 spans 16 amino acids.